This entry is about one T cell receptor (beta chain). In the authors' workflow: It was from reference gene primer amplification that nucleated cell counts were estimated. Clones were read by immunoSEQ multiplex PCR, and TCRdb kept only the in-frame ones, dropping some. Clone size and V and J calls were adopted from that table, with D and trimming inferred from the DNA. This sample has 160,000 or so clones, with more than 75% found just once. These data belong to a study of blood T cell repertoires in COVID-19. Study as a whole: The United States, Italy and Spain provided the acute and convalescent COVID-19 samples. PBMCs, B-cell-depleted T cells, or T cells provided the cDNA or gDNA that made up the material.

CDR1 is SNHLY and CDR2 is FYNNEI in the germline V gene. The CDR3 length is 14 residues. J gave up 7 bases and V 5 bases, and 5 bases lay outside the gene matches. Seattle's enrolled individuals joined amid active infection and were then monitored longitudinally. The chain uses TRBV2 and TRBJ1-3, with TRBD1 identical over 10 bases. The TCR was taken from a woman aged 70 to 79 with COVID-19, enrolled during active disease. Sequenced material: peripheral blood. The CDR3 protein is CASSRDRGANTIYF. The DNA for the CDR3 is TGTGCCAGCAGTAGGGACAGGGGTGCGAACACCATATATTTT.